This TCR beta chain was profiled in a study of CD8 T cells in ankylosing spondylitis. This clonotype has a handful of counts. Antigen unknown. Using quantitative 5'-RACE with molecular barcodes, the authors made TCR beta libraries. TCRdb processed the 5' RACE reads anew with MiXCR; each CDR3 protein has one entry. The sample has 150,000 to 200,000 distinct CDR3 sequences; around 13% are singletons. Germline V gene sequence: CDR1 MDHEN, CDR2 SYDVKM. This CDR3 has 12 residues. V was pared by 8 bases and J by 1 base, with 8 bases between. General observations from the study: CD8+ disease-linked clones were present at relatively low frequencies in blood.

This sequence joins TRBV28 and TRBJ1-1, with TRBD1 as a possible D gene (5 bases). The sample consisted of blood, either unsorted or a sorted T cell fraction (not recorded which). This sequence originates from a female donor with ankylosing spondylitis or in good health (not recorded which). CDR3 sequence: CASGQGNTEAFF. The CDR3 DNA is TGTGCCAGCGGGCAGGGGAACACTGAAGCTTTCTTT.